This TCR beta chain was documented in a study of blood T cell repertoires in COVID-19. Study background: COVID-19 samples, acute and convalescent, were from the United States, Italy and Spain.

This clone was recorded once. Trimming pared 0 bases from V and 6 bases from J, leaving 12 bases between. The CDR3 contains 15 residues. Germline V lookup: CDR1 SGHDT, CDR2 YYEEEE. In the original processing: Counts of nucleated cells, estimated from reference gene primer amplification, were obtained. Profiling relied on immunoSEQ multiplex PCR, and the TCRdb table lists in-frame clones only, not all of them. D and trimming were read from the DNA, whereas the V and J calls and clone size are those reported in that table. The table has roughly 190,000 clones, under 80% seen once; the top ten hold approximately 16%. Participants were aged roughly 18 to 100 years from around 25 US areas. Cohorts were assigned according to the clinical history that participants reported.

The chain is built from TRBV5-6 and TRBJ1-4; D perhaps matches TRBD1 (6 bases). The receptor was isolated from a woman aged 45-60 years with acute COVID-19. The sequencing input was PBMCs or T cells enriched from blood (not recorded which). The chain's CDR3 is CASSLVGARDEKLFF. The CDR3 nucleotides read TGTGCCAGCAGCTTGGTGGGGGCGCGGGATGAAAAACTGTTTTTT.